This T cell receptor beta chain derives from a study of blood T cell repertoires in COVID-19 (TCRdb year 2020). Regarding the research as a whole: Samples covering the acute and convalescent phases of COVID-19 were provided by collaborators in the United States, Italy and Spain. The material from the prospective study consisted of cDNA or gDNA derived from T cells, B-cell-depleted T cells, or PBMCs. The dataset comprised deeply sampled blood TCRbeta repertoires from subjects exposed to, actively infected with, or recovered from COVID-19. A freely available public database, intended as a resource for researchers studying the immune response to SARS-CoV-2, is where the repertoires were released. Samples came from the ongoing ImmuneRACE study (first 160 participants) plus 1,254 subjects from 6 global collaborators. A de-identified subject ID, COVID-19 status, age in years and sex were almost always included in the sample metadata. HLA class I and class II types, where available, came from metadata supplied by the sample provider rather than from assay-based typing.

Spanning cysteine to phenylalanine, the CDR3 consists of 17 amino acids. Just CDR3 DNA is preserved here, 51 bases in frame from base 1. Trimming takes 0 bases off V and 4 bases off J; junction bases not matched to a gene: 8. Looking up the germline V gene yields CDR1 LGHNA and CDR2 YSLEER. TCRbeta CDR3 regions were amplified from genomic DNA by means of the immunoSEQ Assay, a bias-controlled multiplex PCR. Per the source publication's procedure: Within the assay, amplification of reference gene primers was used to estimate how many nucleated cells each sample contained. To quantify the absolute abundance of each unique TCRbeta CDR3 rearrangement, sequence reads were collapsed and filtered. For each sample, productive Simpson clonality was calculated by taking the square root of Simpson's diversity index across productive rearrangements. In its TCRdb copy, this immuneACCESS table keeps in-frame sequences only and misses some clones. Where compared with another copy, unresolved V genes explain less than half of these, and the others have no known cause. V and J calls and clone size follow that table, whereas D and trimming were derived from the DNA. The sample table lists some 70,000 clones, 75% to 80% of them with a count of one. About 6% of the sample rests with the top ten.

Note on this clone: The clone's antigen remains unknown. Base-call qualities are not available, and no considerably larger clone is one nucleotide away.

Collaborating institutions collected whole blood in K2EDTA tubes following their own protocols. Collaborator samples were shipped for TCRbeta analysis as frozen whole blood, isolated PBMCs, or DNA extracted from either sample type. Points the paper makes about the study in general: Clinical and demographic metadata were provided uncurated, with the amount varying by source and participant.

The origin of this receptor is a woman aged 55-70 years with acute or convalescent COVID-19. This sequence uses TRBV4-3 and TRBJ1-3; 8 central nucleotides agree with TRBD1. The sequenced material came from peripheral blood. The sequenced DNA: TGCGCCAGCAGCCAAGACCCGACAGGGGCAAAGGGAAACACCATATATTTT. This gives the protein CASSQDPTGAKGNTIYF.